This TCR beta chain was captured in a study of blood T cell repertoires in COVID-19. Study in general: The United States, Italy and Spain were the sources of the acute and convalescent COVID-19 samples.

The CDR3 consists of 13 residues. Looked up from germline, CDR1 is LNHDA and CDR2 is SQIVND (reference sequence). The V gene lost 8 bases and the J gene lost 4 bases, with 14 bases spanning the gap. Original processing notes: Amplification of reference gene primers provided the estimated nucleated cell counts. Assay used: immunoSEQ multiplex PCR; TCRdb lists only in-frame clones, some missing. V and J calls plus clone size are reproduced from that table; the DNA served to infer D and trimming. The table has a few hundred thousand clones, 70% to 90% seen once. In this sample, this clone turned up a few times. In the 2 weeks before study entry, exposed participants met a COVID-19 case, which was PCR-confirmed or clinician-diagnosed.

The sample consisted of PBMCs or T cells enriched from blood (not recorded which). The origin of this receptor is a woman aged 18-29 years who had been exposed to COVID-19. This chain uses TRBV19 with TRBJ1-1; possible D gene TRBD1, 6 bases. The CDR3 DNA follows: TGTGCCAGTGCCCCCCAAGGGGGCACTGAAGCTTTCTTT. Its protein is CASAPQGGTEAFF.